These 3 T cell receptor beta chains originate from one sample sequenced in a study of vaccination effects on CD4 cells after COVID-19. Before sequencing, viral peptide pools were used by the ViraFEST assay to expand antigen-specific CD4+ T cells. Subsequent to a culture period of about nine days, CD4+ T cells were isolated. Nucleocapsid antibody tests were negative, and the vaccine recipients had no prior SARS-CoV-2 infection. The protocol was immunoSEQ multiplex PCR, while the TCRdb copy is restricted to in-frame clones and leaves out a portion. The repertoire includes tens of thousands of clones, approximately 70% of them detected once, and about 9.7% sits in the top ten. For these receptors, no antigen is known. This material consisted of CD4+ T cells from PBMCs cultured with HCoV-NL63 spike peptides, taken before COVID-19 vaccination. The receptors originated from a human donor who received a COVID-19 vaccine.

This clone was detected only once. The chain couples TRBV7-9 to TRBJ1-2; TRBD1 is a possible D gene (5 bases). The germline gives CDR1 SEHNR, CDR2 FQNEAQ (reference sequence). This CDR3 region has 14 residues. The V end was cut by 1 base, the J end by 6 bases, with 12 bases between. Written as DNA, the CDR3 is TGTGCCAGCAGCTTAGTTGGGGGAACGGATGGCTACACCTTC. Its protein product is CASSLVGGTDGYTF.

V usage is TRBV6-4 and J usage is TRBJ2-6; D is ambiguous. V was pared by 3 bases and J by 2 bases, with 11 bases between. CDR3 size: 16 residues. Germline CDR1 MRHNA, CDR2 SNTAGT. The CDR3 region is CASSEFSGTGANVLTF. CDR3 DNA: TGTGCCAGCAGTGAATTTAGTGGGACTGGGGCCAACGTCCTGACTTTC.

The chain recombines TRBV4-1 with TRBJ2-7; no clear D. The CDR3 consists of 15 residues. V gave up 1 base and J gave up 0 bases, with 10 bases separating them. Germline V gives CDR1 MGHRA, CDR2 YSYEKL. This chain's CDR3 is CASSQGRASSYEQYF. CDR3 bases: TGCGCCAGCAGCCAAGGTAGGGCTAGCTCCTACGAGCAGTACTTC.